Each of the 6 T cell receptor beta chains below was sequenced from the same sample in a study of T cell responses to AZD1222 COVID-19 vaccine (dated by TCRdb to 2020 to 2023). Sample time point, as interpreted from the label and publication: baseline before first vaccination. This specimen's treatment or condition label, per the study, means: meningococcal conjugate vaccine given as trial control. To prepare the library, the immunoSEQ multiplex PCR assay was applied. TCRdb stores this immuneACCESS table with in-frame sequences only. Part of the clones is absent; in the studies checked, under half of the shortfall reflects unresolved V genes, and no reason is known for the rest. The sample table holds 150,000 to 180,000 clones, of which 70% to 90% were seen once. The ten largest clonotypes hold 5.5% of the sample. This specimen consisted of peripheral blood, obtained on day 0 of MenACWY control vaccination. The receptors were gathered from an adult in good health.

The gene calls are TRBV5-6 and TRBJ1-2, with a weak D call TRBD1 (5 bases). V was cut by 8 bases and J by 2 bases, with 19 bases left in between. This CDR3 is built from 15 residues. Per the germline V gene, CDR1 is SGHDT and CDR2 is YYEEEE. CDR3 region: CASGNEYAGNYGYTF. CDR3 nucleotide sequence: TGTGCCAGTGGGAATGAGTACGCAGGGAACTATGGCTACACCTTC.

The rearrangement links TRBV6-6 to TRBJ1-5; no firm D call. V lost 6 bases and J 4 bases, leaving 10 bases between the germline ends. Germline V gene data show CDR1 as MNHNY and CDR2 as SVGAGI (reference sequence). The CDR3 contains 13 residues. In nucleotides, the CDR3 is TGTGCCAGCAGCTCGGCTACAAATCAGCCCCAGCATTTT. This encodes CASSSATNQPQHF.

The J gene is TRBJ1-6, the V gene TRBV24-1; D not resolved. The germline CDR1 and CDR2 sequences are KGHDR and SFDVKD. Trimming left V 2 bases short and J 10 bases short, with 11 bases between. CDR3 length: 14 amino acids. The CDR3 nucleotides are TGTGCCACCAGTGATTCCAGATCGGCATCACCCCTCCACTTT. Its protein is CATSDSRSASPLHF.

This chain joins TRBV5-1 and TRBJ2-3; 12 positions agree with TRBD2. The V and J ends lost 4 bases and 1 base, in that order; junction bases with no gene match: 7. Germline values: CDR1 SGHRS, CDR2 YFSETQ. The CDR3 runs to 17 residues. CDR3: CASSPRTSGARTDTQYF. CDR3 bases: TGCGCCAGCAGCCCGAGGACTAGCGGGGCCCGCACAGATACGCAGTATTTT.

This clone was seen repeatedly, ten times or more. The chain couples TRBV7-4 to TRBJ2-7, with 8 bases identical to TRBD2. The CDR3 totals 15 residues. The trim removed 10 bases at V and 3 bases at J, leaving 14 bases unmatched. Germline assignment: CDR1 SGHVT and CDR2 SQSDAQ. The CDR3 DNA reads TGTGCCACCCCCTGGGCTAGCGGGCCTAACTACGAGCAGTACTTC. Protein: CATPWASGPNYEQYF.

This rearrangement joins TRBV24-1 to TRBJ1-5; weak D call: TRBD1 (5 bases). This CDR3 spans 14 amino acids. V was trimmed by 9 bases and J by 0 bases, leaving 11 bases between them. The V gene's germline CDR1 is KGHDR and CDR2 SFDVKD. The CDR3 nucleotides are TGTGCCACCGGGGACGAATATAGCAATCAGCCCCAGCATTTT. Translating gives CATGDEYSNQPQHF.